This TCR beta chain was observed in a study of response to subunit inactivated influenza vaccine. This clonotype was detected only a few times. Its antigen is undetermined. Trimming removed 0 bases from V and 0 bases from J; junction bases left unmatched: 8. The CDR3 loop spans 19 amino acids. Study-level findings and limits: Only a handful of new T cells, the authors suggested, are recruited with each seasonal influenza vaccination.

TCRdb fed the RT-PCR reads into MiXCR, producing one record per CDR3 protein. The repertoire holds approximately 530,000 distinct CDR3 sequences, under 15% seen once, with under 15% in the top ten. The sequence derives from a man aged 50-59 years who received an inactivated influenza vaccine. The chain uses TRBV12-3 or TRBV12-4 and TRBJ2-3, with 11 bases fitting TRBD2. The sample in question was PBMCs from blood, obtained more than 35 days after vaccination. The CDR3 DNA sequence: TGTGCCAGCAGTTTAGCCTCGTGGACTAGCGGGCCTAGCACAGATACGCAGTATTTT. Encoded protein: CASSLASWTSGPSTDTQYF.